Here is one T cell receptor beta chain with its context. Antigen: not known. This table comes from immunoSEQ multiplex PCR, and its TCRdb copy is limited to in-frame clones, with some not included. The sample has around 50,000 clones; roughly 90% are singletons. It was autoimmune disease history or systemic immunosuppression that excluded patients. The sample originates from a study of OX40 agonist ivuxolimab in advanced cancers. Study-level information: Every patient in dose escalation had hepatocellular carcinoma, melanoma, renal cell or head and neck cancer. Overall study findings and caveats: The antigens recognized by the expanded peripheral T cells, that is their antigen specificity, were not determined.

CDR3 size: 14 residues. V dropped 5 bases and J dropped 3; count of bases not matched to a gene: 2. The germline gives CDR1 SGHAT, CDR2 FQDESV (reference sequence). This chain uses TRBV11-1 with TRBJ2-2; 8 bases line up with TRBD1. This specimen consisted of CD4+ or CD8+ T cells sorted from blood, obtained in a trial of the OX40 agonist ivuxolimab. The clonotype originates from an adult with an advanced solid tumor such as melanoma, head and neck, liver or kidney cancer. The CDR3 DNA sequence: TGTGCCAGCAGCCAGGACAGGGACACCGGGGAGCTGTTTTTT. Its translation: CASSQDRDTGELFF.